This T cell receptor beta chain was recorded in a study of shared clonotypes between healthy human individuals. Whole-study results and caveats: Rarefaction gave evidence that sorted-subset sequencing remained incomplete despite large depth. Naive CD4 clonotypes overlapped across a few donors at around 4.7%.

Only Caucasian adults living in Nashville, Tennessee served as donors. On this clone itself: The antigen is undetermined.

The CDR3 has 14 amino acids. The germline gives CDR1 MNHEY, CDR2 SVGAGI. The ends were cut back, 2 bases at V and 9 bases at J, with 16 bases in the middle. The genomic DNA of each subset was split evenly across several immunoSEQ plates. Sequencing used immunoSEQ multiplex PCR; TCRdb keeps in-frame clones, though not all of them. This table has approximately 720,000 clones, approximately 75% appearing once. The V and J genes are TRBV6-5 and TRBJ1-1; no definite D call. The source material was memory CD4+ T cells sorted from blood. The sample's subset: CD45RA-negative fraction. This receptor was taken from a woman aged 25 to 39 in good health. CDR3 loop: CASSYATDHEKAFF. The CDR3 DNA reads as TGTGCCAGCAGTTACGCCACTGACCATGAAAAAGCTTTCTTT.